This T cell receptor (beta chain) originates from a study of vaccination and CD4 T cells after COVID-19. Treatment of the sample: approximately nine-day PBMC culture with coronavirus spike peptide pools or control peptides (ViraFEST assay). The study sequenced cultured CD4+ T cell DNA using the Oncomine TCR Beta short-read assay. Someone extracted genomic DNA from cultured CD4+ T cells. TCRdb passed the PCR reads through MiXCR, listing each CDR3 protein once. The table includes 10,000 to 15,000 distinct CDR3 sequences, 50% detected once. In regard to this clonotype: The antigen remains undetermined.

The CDR3 consists of 13 residues. Germline CDR1 is SNHLY and CDR2 is FYNNEI. V dropped 6 bases and J dropped 0 bases, with 8 bases sitting between them. V usage is TRBV2 and J usage is TRBJ1-1; D is unresolved. Material for sequencing was CD4+ T cells from blood, cultured in vitro. The sequence was collected from a human donor who had recovered from COVID-19. This CDR3 is CASRSGLNTEAFF. The CDR3 bases are TGTGCCAGCAGATCCGGACTGAACACTGAAGCTTTCTTT.